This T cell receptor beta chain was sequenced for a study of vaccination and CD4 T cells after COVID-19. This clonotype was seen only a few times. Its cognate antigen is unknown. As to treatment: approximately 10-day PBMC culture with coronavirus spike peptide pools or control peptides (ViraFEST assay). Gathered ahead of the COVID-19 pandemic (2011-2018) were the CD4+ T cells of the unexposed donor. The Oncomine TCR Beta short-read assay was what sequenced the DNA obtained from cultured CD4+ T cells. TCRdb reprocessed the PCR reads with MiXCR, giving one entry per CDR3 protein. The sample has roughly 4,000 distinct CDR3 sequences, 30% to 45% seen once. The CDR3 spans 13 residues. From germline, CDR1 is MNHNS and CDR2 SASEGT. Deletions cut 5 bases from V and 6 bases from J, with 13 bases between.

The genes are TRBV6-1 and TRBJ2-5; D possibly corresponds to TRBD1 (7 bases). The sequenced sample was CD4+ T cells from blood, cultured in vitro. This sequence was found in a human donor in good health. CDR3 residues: CASSRGTEKTQYF. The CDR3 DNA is TGTGCCAGCAGTCGCGGGACAGAGAAGACCCAGTACTTC.